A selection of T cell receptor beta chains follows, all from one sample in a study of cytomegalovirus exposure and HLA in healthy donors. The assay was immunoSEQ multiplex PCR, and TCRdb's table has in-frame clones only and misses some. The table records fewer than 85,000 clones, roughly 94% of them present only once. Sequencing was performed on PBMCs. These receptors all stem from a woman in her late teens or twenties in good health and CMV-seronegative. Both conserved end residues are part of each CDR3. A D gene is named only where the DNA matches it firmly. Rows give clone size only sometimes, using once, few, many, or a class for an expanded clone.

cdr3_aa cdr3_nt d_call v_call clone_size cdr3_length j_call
CASGQNTGELFF TGTGCCAGCGGACAGAACACCGGGGAGCTGTTTTTT NA TRBV6-4 NA 12 TRBJ2-2
CASSRGEGNQGSGEAFF TGTGCCAGCAGCCGCGGGGAGGGAAACCAGGGAAGTGGTGAAGCTTTCTTT NA TRBV11-2 NA 17 TRBJ1-1
CASSSEGNMNTEAFF TGCGCCAGCAGCTCGGAGGGGAACATGAACACTGAAGCTTTCTTT NA TRBV5-1 NA 15 TRBJ1-1
CAWRRPGQNTGELFF TGTGCCTGGAGACGCCCGGGACAGAACACCGGGGAGCTGTTTTTT NA TRBV30 NA 15 TRBJ2-2
CASSVGQGSYEQYF TGTGCCAGCTCGGTGGGACAGGGGTCCTACGAGCAGTACTTC TRBD1 TRBV18 NA 14 TRBJ2-7
CASSLAARSSYEQYF TGTGCCAGCAGCTTAGCGGCAAGAAGCTCCTACGAGCAGTACTTC NA TRBV7-6 NA 15 TRBJ2-7
CASTSGGGNEKLFF TGCGCCAGCACCTCGGGGGGGGGCAATGAAAAACTGTTTTTT NA TRBV5-1 NA 14 TRBJ1-4
CSARQGNTIYF TGCAGTGCTAGACAGGGAAACACCATATATTTT NA TRBV20-1 NA 11 TRBJ1-3
CAISEGGGREPQHF TGTGCCATCAGTGAGGGCGGCGGGCGGGAGCCCCAGCATTTT NA TRBV10-3 NA 14 TRBJ1-5
CASSFGVTGELFF TGTGCCAGCAGTTTCGGAGTTACCGGGGAGCTGTTTTTT NA TRBV27 NA 13 TRBJ2-2
CASSQDLSPSGGSLATDTQYF TGCGCCAGCAGCCAAGATCTTTCCCCTAGCGGGGGGTCATTAGCCACAGATACGCAGTATTTT TRBD2 TRBV4-3 NA 21 TRBJ2-3
CASSRGADTQYF TGTGCCAGCTCGCGGGGCGCAGATACGCAGTATTTT NA TRBV5-8 NA 12 TRBJ2-3
CASSQQGENTEAFF TGTGCCAGCAGCCAACAGGGAGAGAACACTGAAGCTTTCTTT NA TRBV7-3 NA 14 TRBJ1-1
CASSLPGGYEQYF TGTGCCAGCAGCTTGCCAGGGGGCTACGAGCAGTACTTC TRBD1 TRBV5-6 NA 13 TRBJ2-7
CASSVRGNTDTQYF TGTGCCAGCAGCGTCAGGGGGAACACAGATACGCAGTATTTT TRBD1 TRBV9 once 14 TRBJ2-3
CASSQDTHRARRNTEAFF TGCGCCAGCAGCCAAGATACCCACAGGGCTCGAAGGAACACTGAAGCTTTCTTT NA TRBV4-1 NA 18 TRBJ1-1
CASSVGSANTGELFF TGTGCCAGCAGTGTTGGCAGCGCGAACACCGGGGAGCTGTTTTTT NA TRBV6-4 NA 15 TRBJ2-2
CASSQDKGDKRDEQFF TGTGCCAGCAGCCAAGATAAAGGGGATAAGCGTGATGAGCAGTTCTTC NA TRBV14 NA 16 TRBJ2-1
CASRNALAGLNTQYF TGTGCCAGCAGGAACGCACTAGCGGGGCTGAATACGCAGTATTTT TRBD2 TRBV5-4 NA 15 TRBJ2-3
CASSSSQETQYF TGTGCCAGCAGTTCCAGCCAAGAGACCCAGTACTTC NA TRBV6-5 NA 12 TRBJ2-5
CASSVRTGSISETQYF TGTGCCAGCAGCGTAAGGACAGGGTCCATCTCAGAGACCCAGTACTTC TRBD1 TRBV9 NA 16 TRBJ2-5
CASSGPTGRNEKLFF TGTGCCAGCAGCGGGCCGACAGGGCGGAATGAAAAACTGTTTTTT TRBD1 TRBV9 NA 15 TRBJ1-4
CASSYDRNYGYTF TGTGCCAGCAGTTACGACAGAAACTATGGCTACACCTTC NA TRBV6-5 NA 13 TRBJ1-2
CASSLERVLRYNSPLHF TGTGCCAGCAGCTTAGAGAGGGTCCTCCGGTATAATTCACCCCTCCACTTT NA TRBV7-2 NA 17 TRBJ1-6
CASNRNTEAFF TGTGCCAGTAACAGGAACACTGAAGCTTTCTTT NA TRBV28 few 11 TRBJ1-1
CASSLSPGSGYTF TGTGCCAGCAGTTTATCCCCCGGGTCTGGCTACACCTTC NA TRBV27 NA 13 TRBJ1-2
CASSSSGLVAPYQNEQFF TGTGCCAGCAGCTCTTCAGGGTTGGTGGCCCCATATCAAAATGAGCAGTTCTTC NA TRBV2 NA 18 TRBJ2-1
CASSRGTSGGRLGETQYF TGTGCCAGCAGCCGAGGGACTAGCGGGGGGCGGCTGGGGGAGACCCAGTACTTC TRBD2 TRBV27 NA 18 TRBJ2-5
CASSSLRGLDYEQYF TGTGCCAGCAGTTCCCTCCGAGGTCTGGACTACGAGCAGTACTTC NA TRBV6-5 NA 15 TRBJ2-7
CASSNRLGRSTYGYTF TGTGCCAGCAGTAACCGGCTGGGCAGGTCTACCTATGGCTACACCTTC NA TRBV5-4 NA 16 TRBJ1-2
CASSYTSSVSGTQYF TGTGCCAGCAGCTACACCTCTAGCGTGTCGGGGACCCAGTACTTC NA TRBV5-4 NA 15 TRBJ2-5
CASSYPGLGTEAFF TGTGCCAGCAGTTACCCAGGATTGGGCACTGAAGCTTTCTTT NA TRBV6-6 NA 14 TRBJ1-1
CASSWGDLEGNTEAFF TGCGCCAGCAGCTGGGGGGACTTGGAGGGTAACACTGAAGCTTTCTTT NA TRBV5-1 once 16 TRBJ1-1
CASSLLGGDFGYTF TGTGCCAGCAGTTTATTAGGGGGCGATTTTGGCTACACCTTC TRBD1 TRBV28 once 14 TRBJ1-2
CAIRFSEGGNTIYF TGTGCCATCAGGTTCTCGGAGGGGGGAAACACCATATATTTT NA TRBV10-3 NA 14 TRBJ1-3
CASSPGGIQETQYF TGTGCCAGCAGCCCAGGGGGAATTCAAGAGACCCAGTACTTC TRBD1 TRBV7-2 NA 14 TRBJ2-5
CASGTSGTTNEKLFF TGCGCCAGCGGTACCTCAGGGACAACTAATGAAAAACTGTTTTTT NA TRBV5-1 NA 15 TRBJ1-4
CAWSPRTPVSDAFF TGTGCCTGGAGTCCCCGGACTCCCGTGAGTGACGCTTTCTTT NA TRBV30 NA 14 TRBJ1-1
CASSLSWLTGSETQYF TGTGCCAGCAGTTTATCTTGGTTGACAGGGTCGGAGACCCAGTACTTC TRBD1 TRBV27 NA 16 TRBJ2-5
CASSWGTVENEQFF TGCGCCAGCAGCTGGGGGACAGTTGAGAATGAGCAGTTCTTC TRBD1 TRBV4-1 NA 14 TRBJ2-1
CASSLAGGLNQPQHF TGTGCCAGCAGTTTGGCGGGGGGTCTCAATCAGCCCCAGCATTTT NA TRBV28 NA 15 TRBJ1-5